The next 24 T cell receptor beta chains were all read from a single sample in a study of response to subunit inactivated influenza vaccine. In TCRdb, the RT-PCR reads were re-called with MiXCR into one record per CDR3 protein. The profile shows more than 400,000 distinct CDR3 sequences, 10% to 11% of them singletons. Specimen: PBMCs from blood, collected roughly 46 days after vaccination. These receptors were taken from a man in his forties or fifties who received an inactivated influenza vaccine.

There are many counts of this clonotype. This chain links TRBV5-1 with TRBJ2-3; tentative D call: TRBD2 (5 bases). The V gene lost 1 base and the J gene lost 6 bases, with 9 bases spanning the gap. The CDR3 runs 13 residues. In germline, CDR1 is SGHRS, CDR2 YFSETQ. The CDR3, as DNA: TGCGCCAGCAGCTTGAACCGAGGGGATACGCAGTATTTT. Its protein is CASSLNRGDTQYF.

The V gene is TRBV5-1, the J gene TRBJ2-7; no firm D call. The germline gives CDR1 SGHRS, CDR2 YFSETQ. Trimming left V 2 bases short and J 5 bases short, with 8 bases between. The CDR3 runs 12 residues. CDR3 sequence: CASSFVGNEQYF. Here the CDR3 DNA reads TGCGCCAGCAGCTTCGTGGGAAACGAGCAGTACTTC.

In this sample, this clonotype turned up a few times. V gene TRBV5-1 combines with J gene TRBJ2-5; 8 bases match TRBD1. This CDR3 spans 15 amino acids. Looked up from germline, CDR1 is SGHRS and CDR2 is YFSETQ. V was clipped by 3 bases and J by 7 bases; unmatched bases: 11. CDR3: CASSYQTGVDVTQYF. CDR3 sequence (DNA): TGCGCCAGCAGCTACCAGACAGGGGTAGATGTGACCCAGTACTTC.

The table lists this clonotype with many counts. The junction differs from germline at one of its ends, possibly a read error. The rearrangement uses TRBV18 and TRBJ2-5; D call uncertain. The CDR3 loop spans 11 amino acids. Germline-derived CDR1 and CDR2 are KGHSH and LQKENI. Written as DNA, the CDR3 is TGTGCCAGCTCACCCCAAGGGACCCAGTACTTC. It codes for CASSPQGTQYF.

J is TRBJ2-1 and V is TRBV7-9, with D unclear. In germline, CDR1 is SEHNR, CDR2 FQNEAQ (reference sequence). Trimming left V 6 bases short and J 5 bases short, with 17 bases between. The CDR3 is 15 residues long. The CDR3, as DNA: TGTGCCAGCAGGCACCTTGGTGTTGCGGACAATGAGCAGTTCTTC. Amino acid sequence: CASRHLGVADNEQFF.

This sequence joins TRBV7-9 and TRBJ1-6; D unclear. CDR1 SEHNR and CDR2 FQNEAQ come from the germline V gene (reference sequence). The V and J ends lost 2 bases and 8 bases respectively, with 13 bases between them. CDR3 size: 15 residues. CDR3 DNA: TGTGCCAGCAGCTTAAACCAGGCGTCGGATTCACCCCTCCACTTT. It encodes CASSLNQASDSPLHF.

This clonotype was recorded a few times. The rearrangement joins TRBV5-6 to TRBJ2-7, with D uncertain. Germline lookup yields CDR1 SGHDT and CDR2 YYEEEE. The V and J ends lost 2 bases and 4 bases respectively, with 13 bases between them. This CDR3 is built from 14 residues. The CDR3 sequence is CASSLVQVGYEQYF. The CDR3 coding sequence is TGTGCCAGCAGCTTAGTGCAGGTCGGGTACGAGCAGTACTTC.

The CDR3 loop reads CSAISGGAPSSTDTQYF. The CDR3, as DNA: TGCAGTGCTATTAGCGGGGGGGCTCCTTCTAGCACAGATACGCAGTATTTT. This chain uses TRBV20-1 with TRBJ2-3, with 11 bases lining up with TRBD2. V lost 4 bases to trimming and J lost 0 bases; unmatched junction nucleotides: 9. The CDR3 is 17 residues long. CDR1 is DFQATT and CDR2 is SNEGSKA in the germline V gene (reference sequence).

In this sample, this clonotype turned up many times. V is TRBV6-5 and J is TRBJ2-1, with 10 bases fitting TRBD2. The CDR3 length is 15 residues. Germline assignment: CDR1 MNHEY and CDR2 SVGAGI. J lost 8 bases, V lost 2 bases, and 6 bases had no gene match. The CDR3 region is CASSYRLAGVDEQFF. CDR3 bases: TGTGCCAGCAGTTACAGGCTAGCGGGAGTGGATGAGCAGTTCTTC.

This chain joins TRBV11-1 and TRBJ2-2; 10 bases map to TRBD2. The CDR3 length is 20 residues. Unmatched junction bases numbered 18, after V lost 1 base and J lost 7 bases. Per the germline V gene, CDR1 is SGHAT and CDR2 is FQDESV (reference sequence). This chain's CDR3 is CASSLVQVWLAGEKNGELFF. The CDR3 DNA follows: TGTGCCAGCAGCTTAGTTCAAGTTTGGCTAGCGGGAGAAAAAAACGGGGAGCTGTTTTTT.

This clonotype was detected only a few times. V gene TRBV30 combines with J gene TRBJ2-3; D is perhaps TRBD2 (5 bases). The CDR3 runs to 11 residues. CDR1 is GTSNPN and CDR2 is SVGIG in the germline V gene (reference sequence). V was cut by 5 bases and J by 7 bases, with 10 bases left in between. The DNA of the CDR3 is TGTGCCTGGGCCGAGCGGAATACGCAGTATTTT. Encoded protein: CAWAERNTQYF.

In the case of this clonotype: One end of the junction is discordant with germline, which a read error may explain. The V gene is TRBV5-1, the J gene TRBJ2-7, with 8 nucleotides matching TRBD1. The CDR3 length is 13 residues. From germline, CDR1 is SGHRS and CDR2 YFSETQ. This chain's CDR3 is CPSSRTGFNEQYF. For the CDR3, the DNA is TGCCCCAGCAGCCGGACAGGGTTCAACGAGCAGTACTTC.

This chain links TRBV24-1 with TRBJ1-2; TRBD1 agrees at 8 bases. V gave up 4 bases and J gave up 6 bases; unmatched junction bases: 9. This CDR3 contains 15 residues. Germline CDR1 reads KGHDR; CDR2 reads SFDVKD. CDR3 sequence: CATSDRWTGKNGYTF. The CDR3 DNA reads TGTGCCACCAGTGACCGGTGGACAGGGAAGAATGGCTACACCTTC.

This clonotype was seen many times. The J gene is TRBJ1-2, the V gene TRBV5-6; a possible D gene is TRBD1 (5 bases). Germline loops: CDR1 SGHDT, CDR2 YYEEEE. The CDR3 loop spans 13 amino acids. The V and J ends lost 3 bases and 4 bases respectively, with 10 bases between them. The CDR3 loop reads CASSSSGIYGYTF. CDR3 coding DNA: TGTGCCAGCAGCTCGTCAGGGATCTATGGCTACACCTTC.

This clonotype was seen only a few times. The rearrangement joins TRBV4-3 to TRBJ2-1; 12 bases fit TRBD2. With 3 bases clipped from V and 7 bases from J, the junction kept 7 bases outside the gene matches. CDR1 is LGHNA and CDR2 is YSLEER in the germline V gene. This CDR3 region has 16 residues. The DNA of the CDR3 is TGCGCCAGCAGCCAGGACACTAGCGGGGGGTATAATGAGCAGTTCTTC. Amino acid sequence: CASSQDTSGGYNEQFF.

This clonotype was counted between two and nine times. The rearrangement links TRBV7-9 to TRBJ2-5, with no clear D. The CDR3 totals 12 residues. CDR1 is SEHNR and CDR2 is FQNEAQ in the germline V gene (reference sequence). The V gene lost 4 bases and the J gene lost 3 bases, with 6 bases spanning the gap. The CDR3 is CASSSSEETQYF. The CDR3 DNA follows: TGTGCCAGCAGCTCCTCGGAAGAGACCCAGTACTTC.

This clonotype was detected many times. V gene TRBV12-3 or TRBV12-4 combines with J gene TRBJ2-2; TRBD2 matches at 13 bases. V lost 6 bases to trimming and J lost 5 bases; unmatched junction nucleotides: 3. The CDR3 is 15 residues long. The CDR3 DNA reads TGTGCCAGCAGAAGGACTAGCGGGAGTACCGGGGAGCTGTTTTTT. It yields the protein CASRRTSGSTGELFF.

The V call is TRBV3-1, the J call TRBJ1-2, with D unresolved. The CDR3 runs 19 residues. Trimming cost V 4 bases and J 4 bases, with 28 bases left between them. Germline CDR1 reads LGHDT; CDR2 reads YNNKEL (reference sequence). This chain's CDR3 is CASSPQRLGRLAASYGYTF. CDR3 nucleotide sequence: TGTGCCAGCAGCCCACAAAGATTAGGCCGGTTGGCGGCCAGCTATGGCTACACCTTC.

This clonotype has only a few counts. The chain carries TRBV7-6 and TRBJ1-4; 8 nucleotides align to TRBD1. The CDR3 has 15 amino acids. Per germline, CDR1 SGHVS and CDR2 FNYEAQ. V shed 2 bases, J shed 8 bases, and the junction held 7 bases outside the gene matches. DNA of the CDR3: TGTGCCAGCAGCTTATCAGGGGGCGCTCGGGAAAAACTGTTTTTT. As protein: CASSLSGGAREKLFF.

This clonotype came up a few times. The J gene is TRBJ1-1, the V gene TRBV20-1; 7 bases map to TRBD1. Unmatched junction bases numbered 14, after V lost 3 bases and J lost 1 base. CDR1 and CDR2 (germline): DFQATT, SNEGSKA (reference sequence). The CDR3 contains 17 residues. CDR3 amino acids: CSASVLRGPWRNTEAFF. In DNA, the CDR3 is TGCAGTGCTAGCGTTTTAAGGGGGCCATGGAGGAACACTGAAGCTTTCTTT.

This clonotype was seen only a few times. J is TRBJ1-2 and V is TRBV4-1; no reliable D call. V lost 0 bases, J lost 9 bases, and 11 bases lay in between. The CDR3 contains 13 residues. Germline V CDR1 and CDR2: MGHRA, YSYEKL. The CDR3 here is CASSQDSEGSYTF. The CDR3 region has the DNA TGCGCCAGCAGCCAAGATAGCGAGGGTAGCTACACCTTC.

This rearrangement joins TRBV19 to TRBJ1-6; 9 positions agree with TRBD1. With 5 bases clipped from V and 8 bases from J, the junction kept 4 bases outside the gene matches. The length of the CDR3 is 14 residues. Per the germline V gene, CDR1 is LNHDA and CDR2 is SQIVND (reference sequence). The CDR3 DNA sequence: TGTGCCAGTAGTGAGGGACAGGGAGATTCACCCCTCCACTTT. It specifies CASSEGQGDSPLHF.

This clonotype showed up just a few times. The CDR3 is CASSLEGGLAGLTYEQYF. The CDR3 DNA reads TGTGCCAGCAGCTTGGAAGGGGGACTAGCGGGACTAACCTACGAGCAGTACTTC. The V and J genes are TRBV5-4 and TRBJ2-7; 13 nucleotides match TRBD2. With V trimmed by 0 bases and J by 2 bases, 8 bases remained unmatched. The germline V gene encodes CDR1 SGHNT and CDR2 YYREEE (reference sequence). CDR3 length equals 18 residues.

At least ten counts were recorded for this clonotype. This chain links TRBV7-2 with TRBJ2-2; 7 nucleotides agree with TRBD2. This CDR3 is built from 16 residues. Germline V gene sequence: CDR1 SGHTA, CDR2 FQGNSA. Losses at the gene ends were 5 bases for V and 0 bases for J; bases not matched to a gene: 6. CDR3 DNA: TGTGCCAGCAGCGACACCGGGACTACGAACACCGGGGAGCTGTTTTTT. Its protein product is CASSDTGTTNTGELFF. The full variable domain, completed using reference TRBV7-2 and TRBJ2-2, is GAGVSQSPSNKVTEKGKDVELRCDPISGHTALYWYRQSLGQGLEFLIYFQGNSAPDKSGLPSDRFSAERTGGSVSTLTIQRTQQEDSAVYLCASSDTGTTNTGELFFGEGSRLTVL.